Listed here are 3 T cell receptor beta chains from one sample, sequenced in a study of T cells in Graves' hyperthyroidism and ophthalmopathy. Authors of the study amplified TCR beta CDR3 regions from RNA transcripts. The study used the HTBI primer set for a first-round RT-PCR of the TCR CDR3. TCRdb reprocessed the multiplex PCR reads via MiXCR and lists one record per CDR3 protein. Of some 650,000 distinct CDR3 sequences in the sample, 16% are singletons; the top ten hold around 3.5%. The sequenced material came from blood. These receptors were collected from a woman aged 40 to 49 with Graves' ophthalmopathy.

The V and J genes are TRBV18 and TRBJ2-7; the match to TRBD1 covers 7 bases. This CDR3 has 16 amino acids. Unmatched junction bases numbered 10, after V lost 5 bases and J lost 0 bases. CDR1 and CDR2 (germline): KGHSH, LQKENI. CDR3 nucleotides: TGTGCCAGCTCAGCTTCCTCCGGGACAGCCTCCTACGAGCAGTACTTC. Translated: CASSASSGTASYEQYF.

This clonotype was picked up a small number of times. The rearrangement links TRBV19 to TRBJ1-1, with D tentatively TRBD1 (5 bases). CDR1 and CDR2 from the germline V gene are LNHDA and SQIVND (reference sequence). V lost 6 bases and J lost 5, with 22 bases in between. The CDR3 spans 16 residues. For the CDR3, the DNA is TGTGCCAGTAGAATCCGTGCGACAGCGGCTAATACTGAAGCTTTCTTT. Its protein product is CASRIRATAANTEAFF.

This clonotype was counted only a few times. The J gene is TRBJ2-5, the V gene TRBV20-1; no firm D call. Trimming stripped 0 bases from V and 4 bases from J, with 12 bases between. The CDR3 is made up of 14 amino acids. Germline V CDR1 and CDR2: DFQATT, SNEGSKA (reference sequence). The CDR3 here is CSARDVSETETQYF. Written as DNA, the CDR3 is TGCAGTGCTAGAGATGTTTCAGAAACAGAGACCCAGTACTTC.